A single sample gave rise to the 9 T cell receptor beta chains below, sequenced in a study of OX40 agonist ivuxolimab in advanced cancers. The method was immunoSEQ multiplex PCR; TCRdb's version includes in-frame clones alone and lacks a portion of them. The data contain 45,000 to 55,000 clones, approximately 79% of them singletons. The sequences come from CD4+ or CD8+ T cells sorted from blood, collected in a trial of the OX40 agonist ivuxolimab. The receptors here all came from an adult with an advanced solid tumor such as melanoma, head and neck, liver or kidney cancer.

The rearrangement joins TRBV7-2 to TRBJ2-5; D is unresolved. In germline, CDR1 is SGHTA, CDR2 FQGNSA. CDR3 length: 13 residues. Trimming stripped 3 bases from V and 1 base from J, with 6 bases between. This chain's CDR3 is CASSFGLQETQYF. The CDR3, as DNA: TGTGCCAGCAGCTTCGGGCTCCAAGAGACCCAGTACTTC.

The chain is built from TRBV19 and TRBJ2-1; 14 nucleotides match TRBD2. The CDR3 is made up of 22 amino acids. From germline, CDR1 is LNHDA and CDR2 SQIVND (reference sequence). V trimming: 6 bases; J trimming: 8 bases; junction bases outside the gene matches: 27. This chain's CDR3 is CASSLGHPVPGLAGDSLDEQFF. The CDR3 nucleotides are TGTGCCAGTAGCCTCGGACATCCTGTACCGGGACTAGCGGGAGACTCGTTAGATGAGCAGTTCTTC.

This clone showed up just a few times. In nucleotides, the CDR3 is TGTGCCAGCAGCGAAGGGTACACAGATACGCAGTATTTT. Residues: CASSEGYTDTQYF. The J gene is TRBJ2-3, the V gene TRBV11-3, with no clear D. The CDR3 spans 13 residues. CDR1 is SGHNT and CDR2 is YENEEA in the germline V gene. V was shortened by 5 bases and J by 2 bases, with 8 bases between the two germline ends.

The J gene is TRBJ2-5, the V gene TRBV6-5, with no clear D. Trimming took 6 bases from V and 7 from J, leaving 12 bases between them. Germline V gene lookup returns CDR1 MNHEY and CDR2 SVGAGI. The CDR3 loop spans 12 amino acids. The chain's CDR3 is CASRTPPGTQYF. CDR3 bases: TGTGCCAGCAGGACCCCGCCTGGGACCCAGTACTTC.

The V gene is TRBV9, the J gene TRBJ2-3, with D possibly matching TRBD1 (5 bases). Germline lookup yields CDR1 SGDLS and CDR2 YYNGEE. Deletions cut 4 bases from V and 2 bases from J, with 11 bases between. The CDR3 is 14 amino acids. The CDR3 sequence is CASSLTVYTDTQYF. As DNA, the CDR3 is TGTGCCAGCAGCCTGACAGTCTACACAGATACGCAGTATTTT. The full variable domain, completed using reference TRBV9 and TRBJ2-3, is DSGVTQTPKHLITATGQRVTLRCSPRSGDLSVYWYQQSLDQGLQFLIQYYNGEERAKGNILERFSAQQFPDLHSELNLSSLELGDSALYFCASSLTVYTDTQYFGPGTRLTVL.

CDR3 DNA sequence: TGTGCCAGTACTAGCGGGTCCCGAACCGGGGAGCTGTTTTTT. Translating gives CASTSGSRTGELFF. The V gene is TRBV19, the J gene TRBJ2-2; 8 bases fit TRBD2. The J segment lost 5 bases and the V segment lost 7 bases, leaving 6 bases of the junction unmatched. This CDR3 has 14 amino acids. Germline CDR1 reads LNHDA; CDR2 reads SQIVND (reference sequence).

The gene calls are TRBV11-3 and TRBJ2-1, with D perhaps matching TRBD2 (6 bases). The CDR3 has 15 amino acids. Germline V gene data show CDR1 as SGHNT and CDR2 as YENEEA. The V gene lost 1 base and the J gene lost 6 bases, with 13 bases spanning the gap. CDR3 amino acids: CASSLARLVSNEQFF. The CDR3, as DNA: TGTGCCAGCAGCTTAGCCCGACTAGTAAGCAATGAGCAGTTCTTC.

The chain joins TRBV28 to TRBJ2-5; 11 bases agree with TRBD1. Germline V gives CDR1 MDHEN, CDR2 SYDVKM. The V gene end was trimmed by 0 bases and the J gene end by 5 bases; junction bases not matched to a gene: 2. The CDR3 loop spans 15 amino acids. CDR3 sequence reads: CASSLWGQGGETQYF. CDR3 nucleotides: TGTGCCAGCAGTTTATGGGGACAGGGGGGGGAGACCCAGTACTTC.

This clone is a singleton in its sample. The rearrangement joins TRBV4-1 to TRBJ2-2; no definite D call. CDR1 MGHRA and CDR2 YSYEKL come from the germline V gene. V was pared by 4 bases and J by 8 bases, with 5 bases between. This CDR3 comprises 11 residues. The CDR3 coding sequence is TGCGCCAGCAGCCGCGTAGGGGAGCTGTTTTTT. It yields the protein CASSRVGELFF.